Below, one T cell receptor beta chain is given with its context. These data originate in a study of control samples from healthy donors and cancer patients. Sequenced by immunoSEQ multiplex PCR; TCRdb stores in-frame clones only, minus some. This repertoire shows 170,000 or so clones, 94% found once; its top ten account for roughly 1.3%. V lost 8 bases and J lost 4, with 14 bases in between. Germline lookup yields CDR1 MGHRA and CDR2 YSYEKL. The CDR3 is 13 residues long. The gene calls are TRBV4-1 and TRBJ1-2; the D is unclear. The receptor was derived from a woman under 30 in good health. Sample: blood. In DNA, the CDR3 is TGCGCCAGCCAAGGAGGCCGCTTCTATGGCTACACCTTC. Protein: CASQGGRFYGYTF.